This T cell receptor (beta chain) was observed in a study of T cells in Graves' hyperthyroidism and ophthalmopathy. General observations from the study: Among thyroid clonotypes expanded above 0.001, most also appeared in blood.

Patients with uncontrolled infections, other autoimmune diseases, pregnancy or lactation were excluded. With regard to this clonotype: Its antigen is unidentified.

Germline assignment: CDR1 ENHRY and CDR2 SYGVKD. This CDR3 contains 13 residues. V was pared by 2 bases and J by 7 bases, with 11 bases between. From RNA transcripts, TCR beta CDR3 regions were amplified. HTBI primers were used for first-round RT-PCR of the TCR CDR3. MiXCR, run by TCRdb on the multiplex PCR reads, gives a single entry per CDR3 protein. The table records fewer than 750,000 distinct CDR3 sequences, more than 12% of them present only once. This sequence was found in a woman in her 50s with Graves' ophthalmopathy. Sequencing was carried out using blood. This sequence joins TRBV10-3 and TRBJ1-2; D gene ambiguous. CDR3 in amino acids: CAISEPVKPGYTF. The DNA of the CDR3 is TGTGCCATCAGTGAGCCAGTGAAGCCTGGCTACACCTTC.